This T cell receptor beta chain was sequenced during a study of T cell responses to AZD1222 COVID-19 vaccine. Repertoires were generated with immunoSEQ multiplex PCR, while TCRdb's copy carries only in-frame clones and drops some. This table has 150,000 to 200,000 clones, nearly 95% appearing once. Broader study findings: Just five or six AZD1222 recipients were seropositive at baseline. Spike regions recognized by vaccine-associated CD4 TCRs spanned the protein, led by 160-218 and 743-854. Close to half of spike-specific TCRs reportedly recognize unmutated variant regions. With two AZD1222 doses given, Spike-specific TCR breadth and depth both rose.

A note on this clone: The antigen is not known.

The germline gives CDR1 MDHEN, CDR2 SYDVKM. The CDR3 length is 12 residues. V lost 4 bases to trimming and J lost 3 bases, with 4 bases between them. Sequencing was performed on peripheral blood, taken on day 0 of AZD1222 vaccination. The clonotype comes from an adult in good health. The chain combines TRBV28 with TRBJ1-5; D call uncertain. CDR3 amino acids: CASSWTNQPQHF. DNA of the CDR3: TGTGCCAGCAGTTGGACCAATCAGCCCCAGCATTTT.